This paragraph reports one T cell receptor (beta chain). Its matching antigen is unknown. The assay was immunoSEQ multiplex PCR, and TCRdb's table has in-frame clones only and misses some. The sample shows 40,000 to 45,000 clones, about 86% of them seen only once. Blood got drawn at baseline, again on cycle 4 day 1, and then on cycle 7 day 1. This specimen comes from a study of OX40 agonist ivuxolimab in advanced cancers. Study as a whole: In three patients, partial responses were observed, one with hepatocellular carcinoma and two with cutaneous melanoma.

Study-level points and caveats: Those patients achieving a partial response at 0.1-3.0 mg/kg showed among the lowest clonal expansion.

Material: CD4+ or CD8+ T cells sorted from blood, obtained in a trial of the OX40 agonist ivuxolimab. This receptor was taken from an adult with an advanced solid tumor such as melanoma, head and neck, liver or kidney cancer.

The CDR3 sequence is CASSLTPEGGETQYF. CDR3 sequence (DNA): TGTGCCAGCAGTTTAACCCCGGAGGGCGGTGAGACCCAGTACTTC. The chain couples TRBV28 to TRBJ2-5; weak D call: TRBD2 (6 bases). In germline, CDR1 is MDHEN, CDR2 SYDVKM. The CDR3 is made up of 15 amino acids. The V end was cut by 2 bases, the J end by 5 bases, with 15 bases between.